Listed here are 8 T cell receptor beta chains from one sample, sequenced in a study of T-cell reconstitution after alpha-beta-depleted transplantation in children. A library of TCRbeta sequences, prepared with unique molecular identifiers, was generated. TCRdb processed the PCR reads anew with MiXCR; each CDR3 protein has one entry. Among 490,000 or so distinct CDR3 sequences listed, around 13% were seen once. Source: PBMCs from the stem cell graft donor, taken from the stem cell graft. These receptor sequences come from a human donor who donated a stem cell graft to a child with combined immunodeficiency.

This clonotype was detected a few times. The chain employs TRBV10-3 and TRBJ2-5, with a possible D match to TRBD2 (8 bases). From germline, CDR1 is ENHRY and CDR2 SYGVKD. Trimming removed 3 bases at V and 1 base at J, with 21 bases between. The CDR3 is made up of 18 amino acids. CDR3 amino acids: CAISDSSGRGGTQETQYF. CDR3 nucleotide sequence: TGTGCCATCAGTGACTCCAGCGGGAGAGGGGGCACCCAAGAGACCCAGTACTTC.

V is TRBV7-9 and J is TRBJ2-3, with D uncertain. The V gene's germline CDR1 is SEHNR and CDR2 FQNEAQ (reference sequence). CDR3 length: 15 amino acids. Trimming pared 5 bases from V and 1 base from J, leaving 13 bases between. CDR3 nucleotides: TGTGCCAGCAGCCCTAGGGCTGGGGGCACAGATACGCAGTATTTT. Amino acid sequence: CASSPRAGGTDTQYF.

This clonotype has only a few counts. The chain recombines TRBV30 with TRBJ2-7, with TRBD2 identical over 15 bases. The CDR3 spans 18 residues. J gave up 2 bases and V 5 bases, and 13 bases lay outside the gene matches. The germline gives CDR1 GTSNPN, CDR2 SVGIG (reference sequence). The CDR3 region has the DNA TGTGCCTGGTCCCCCGGGACTAGCGGGGGGACTTACCCCTACGAGCAGTACTTC. Translated, it gives CAWSPGTSGGTYPYEQYF.

The chain is built from TRBV12-3 or TRBV12-4 and TRBJ1-5; a possible D gene is TRBD1 (5 bases). The CDR3 sequence is 14 residues long. V was pared by 3 bases and J by 7 bases, with 13 bases between. CDR3 DNA sequence: TGTGCCAGCAGTTTTGGGGCAGGGAGGCAGCCCCAGCATTTT. It is translated as CASSFGAGRQPQHF.

The J gene is TRBJ2-1, the V gene TRBV28; 9 bases match TRBD1. Germline lookup yields CDR1 MDHEN and CDR2 SYDVKM. The length of the CDR3 is 15 residues. V shed 4 bases, J shed 5 bases, and the junction held 6 bases outside the gene matches. CDR3 amino acids: CASSYPGTGNNEQFF. In DNA, the CDR3 is TGTGCCAGCAGTTATCCCGGGACAGGGAACAATGAGCAGTTCTTC.

The genes are TRBV7-9 and TRBJ2-6; weak D call: TRBD2 (6 bases). V lost 0 bases, J lost 5 bases, and 8 bases lay in between. Per the germline V gene, CDR1 is SEHNR and CDR2 is FQNEAQ (reference sequence). CDR3 length: 15 residues. The CDR3 reads CASSLAGDWANVLTF. CDR3 in DNA: TGTGCCAGCAGCTTAGCAGGGGACTGGGCCAACGTCCTGACTTTC.

This chain links TRBV30 with TRBJ2-7; a possible D gene is TRBD2 (6 bases). With 3 bases removed from V and 4 bases from J, the gap between germline ends came to 19 bases. CDR3 length equals 15 residues. Per the germline V gene, CDR1 is GTSNPN and CDR2 is SVGIG (reference sequence). In DNA, the CDR3 is TGTGCCTGGAGACCCCCCGGGACTGCGCATTACGAGCAGTACTTC. This translates into CAWRPPGTAHYEQYF.

The gene calls are TRBV9 and TRBJ2-1; no clear D. With 4 bases removed from V and 7 bases from J, the gap between germline ends came to 12 bases. This CDR3 comprises 13 residues. Germline values: CDR1 SGDLS, CDR2 YYNGEE. CDR3 sequence: CASSPLERNEQFF. CDR3 bases: TGTGCCAGCAGCCCCCTCGAGCGAAATGAGCAGTTCTTC.